This paragraph reports one TCR beta chain. Its antigen is not identified. This sample is part of a study of T-cell reconstitution after alpha-beta-depleted transplantation in children. This CDR3 has 15 residues. Germline V gives CDR1 ENHRY, CDR2 SYGVKD. Germline trimming cut 8 bases from V and 7 bases from J; bases unmatched to any gene: 14. The authors prepared the TCRbeta library with unique molecular identifiers. TCRdb reprocessed the PCR reads with MiXCR, giving one entry per CDR3 protein. This sample has approximately 980,000 distinct CDR3 sequences, with roughly 29% found just once. Study outcomes and limitations: Certain patients had high TCRbeta diversity at day 60, and it came from recipient T cells and thymic progenitors that survived. Several hundred expanded graft clones reportedly gave rise to the alpha-beta T cells present about two months after transplant. Newly generated T cells supplied most T-cell counts and diversity one year post-transplant.

The chain employs TRBV10-3 and TRBJ2-1; 7 bases map to TRBD2. This specimen consisted of PBMCs, mostly from graft donor cells, obtained 360 days after TCRalphabeta/CD19-depleted stem cell transplant. This sequence originates from a boy younger than two who had a stem cell transplant for SCID, so the T cells may come from the graft donor. The CDR3 sequence is CAIGRAGAEFNEQFF. DNA for the CDR3: TGTGCCATCGGGAGGGCGGGAGCGGAGTTTAATGAGCAGTTCTTC.